The clone carrying this TCR beta chain showed up many times. The antigen is undetermined. CDR1 is SGHRS and CDR2 is YFSETQ in the germline V gene. The V end was cut by 7 bases, the J end by 5 bases, with 15 bases between. This CDR3 is 13 amino acids long. The data were taken from a study of T-cell reconstitution after alpha-beta-depleted transplantation in children. Construction of the TCRbeta library involved unique molecular identifiers. TCRdb independently ran MiXCR on the PCR reads; one entry per CDR3 protein. The sample contains under 75,000 distinct CDR3 sequences, roughly 10% of which appear only once. Findings of the study overall: Among T cells one year after transplant, newly produced cells accounted for most counts and diversity. Certain patients had high TCRbeta diversity at day 60, and it came from recipient T cells and thymic progenitors that survived. About two months after transplant, alpha-beta T cells reportedly came from several hundred expanded graft clones.

This clonotype was obtained from a boy aged 5 to 17 with acute myeloid leukemia, due to receive a stem cell transplant. V usage is TRBV5-1 and J usage is TRBJ2-5; the D gene could be TRBD1 or TRBD2 (5 bases each). The specimen comprised PBMCs, sampled before TCRalphabeta/CD19-depleted stem cell transplant. Written as DNA, the CDR3 is TGCGCCAGCGCAGGGAGTAGTGGTGAGACCCAGTACTTC. This translates into CASAGSSGETQYF.